These 23 T cell receptor beta chains originate from one sample sequenced in a study of OX40 agonist ivuxolimab in advanced cancers. The table came from immunoSEQ multiplex PCR; TCRdb's copy has only in-frame clones and leaves some out. This repertoire shows 35,000 or so clones, 70% to 85% found once; its top ten account for about 1.8%. Sample: CD4+ or CD8+ T cells sorted from blood, taken in a trial of the OX40 agonist ivuxolimab. These receptors were taken from an adult with an advanced solid tumor such as melanoma, head and neck, liver or kidney cancer.

The chain is built from TRBV19 and TRBJ1-6; TRBD1 might be the D (5 bases). CDR3 size: 16 residues. Trimming pared 3 bases from V and 9 bases from J, leaving 18 bases between. CDR1 LNHDA and CDR2 SQIVND come from the germline V gene (reference sequence). The CDR3 region has the DNA TGTGCCAGTAGTATTCGGGTCCACCAAGGGGTTTCACCCCTCCACTTT. Translation gives CASSIRVHQGVSPLHF.

The chain joins TRBV7-3 to TRBJ1-1, with D possibly TRBD1 on 5 matching bases. This CDR3 has 13 amino acids. Germline CDR1 reads SGHTA; CDR2 reads FQGTGA. Trimming cost V 3 bases and J 4 bases, with 9 bases left between them. The CDR3 is CASSFREGTEAFF. Here the CDR3 DNA reads TGTGCCAGCAGCTTCAGGGAAGGCACTGAAGCTTTCTTT.

The V gene is TRBV5-6, the J gene TRBJ1-1; D may be TRBD1 (6 bases). Germline assignment: CDR1 SGHDT and CDR2 YYEEEE. Trimming pared 2 bases from V and 4 bases from J, leaving 12 bases between. CDR3 length equals 14 residues. CDR3: CASSFRGRGTEAFF. The CDR3 DNA reads as TGTGCCAGCAGCTTCCGGGGCAGGGGCACTGAAGCTTTCTTT.

This clone has a handful of counts. DNA for the CDR3: TGTGCCAGCAGCTTATGGGGCGAGACCCAGTACTTC. Translation: CASSLWGETQYF. The V gene is TRBV7-6, the J gene TRBJ2-5; perhaps TRBD1 as D (5 bases). V was trimmed by 2 bases and J by 5 bases, leaving 6 bases between them. The CDR3 totals 12 residues. CDR1 and CDR2 from the germline V gene are SGHVS and FNYEAQ. Complete variable domain (other parts from reference TRBV7-6 and TRBJ2-5): GAGVSQSPRYKVTKRGQDVALRCDPISGHVSLYWYRQALGQGPEFLTYFNYEAQQDKSGLPNDRFSAERPEGSISTLTIQRTEQRDSAMYRCASSLWGETQYFGPGTRLLVL.

The rearrangement links TRBV6-6 to TRBJ2-2, with D uncertain. This CDR3 has 13 residues. Germline V CDR1 and CDR2: MNHNY, SVGAGI (reference sequence). V was shortened by 2 bases and J by 8 bases, with 9 bases between the two germline ends. The DNA of the CDR3 is TGTGCCAGCAGTTACGTCCCGAGGGGGGAGCTGTTTTTT. It encodes CASSYVPRGELFF.

This clone was observed a few times. The genes are TRBV2 and TRBJ1-4; tentative D call: TRBD1 (6 bases). The CDR3 covers 12 residues. Germline assignment: CDR1 SNHLY and CDR2 FYNNEI. Trimming stripped 3 bases from V and 14 bases from J, with 13 bases between. In DNA, the CDR3 is TGTGCCAGCAGTGAGTCCGGGACAAAGCTGTTTTTT. This sequence encodes CASSESGTKLFF. The full variable domain, with the rest looked up from reference TRBV2 and TRBJ1-4, is EPEVTQTPSHQVTQMGQEVILRCVPISNHLYFYWYRQILGQKVEFLVSFYNNEISEKSEIFDDQFSVERPDGSNFTLKIRSTKLEDSAMYFCASSESGTKLFFGSGTQLSVL.

V and J are TRBV27 and TRBJ1-5, with D uncertain. The CDR3 has 13 residues. Germline-derived CDR1 and CDR2 are MNHEY and SMNVEV (reference sequence). V lost 3 bases to trimming and J lost 4 bases, with 7 bases between them. CDR3 sequence reads: CASSFQDNQPQHF. The CDR3 nucleotides read TGTGCCAGCAGTTTTCAGGATAATCAGCCCCAGCATTTT.

V gene TRBV18 combines with J gene TRBJ1-3, with no clear D. Per germline, CDR1 KGHSH and CDR2 LQKENI. Between the trimmed V and J ends, which lost 4 bases and 4 bases, there was a span of 11 bases. The CDR3 totals 14 residues. The CDR3 loop reads CASSLTVAGNTIYF. For the CDR3, the DNA is TGTGCCAGCTCACTTACAGTAGCCGGAAACACCATATATTTT.

The V gene is TRBV5-1, the J gene TRBJ1-1; a possible D gene is TRBD1 (5 bases). Germline assignment: CDR1 SGHRS and CDR2 YFSETQ. The CDR3 is made up of 15 amino acids. Between the trimmed V and J ends, which lost 3 bases and 3 bases, there was a span of 15 bases. The CDR3 DNA is TGCGCCAGCAGCTGGTACCAGGGTGGGGACACTGAAGCTTTCTTT. Its translation is CASSWYQGGDTEAFF.

The J gene is TRBJ2-1, the V gene TRBV6-1, with TRBD2 matching 12 bases. From germline, CDR1 is MNHNS and CDR2 SASEGT. The CDR3 is made up of 16 amino acids. V shed 0 bases, J shed 8 bases, and the junction held 5 bases outside the gene matches. This chain's CDR3 is CASSEASLAGGDEQFF. The DNA of the CDR3 is TGTGCCAGCAGTGAAGCGTCCCTAGCGGGGGGGGATGAGCAGTTCTTC.

V and J are TRBV6-4 and TRBJ1-1, with unresolved D. Germline loops: CDR1 MRHNA, CDR2 SNTAGT. Trimming shortened V by 4 bases and J by 4 bases, and 10 bases separated the two germline ends. This CDR3 spans 13 amino acids. The CDR3 sequence is CASSVEGGTEAFF. DNA for the CDR3: TGTGCCAGCAGTGTTGAGGGTGGCACTGAAGCTTTCTTT.

V and J are TRBV6-1 and TRBJ1-2; D possibly corresponds to TRBD1 (5 bases). The CDR3 runs 13 residues. Trimming took 7 bases from V and 0 from J, leaving 9 bases between them. The V gene's germline CDR1 is MNHNS and CDR2 SASEGT. The chain's CDR3 is CASTRQSNYGYTF. The CDR3 region has the DNA TGTGCCAGCACCCGACAGTCTAACTATGGCTACACCTTC.

This sequence joins TRBV5-1 and TRBJ2-7; tentative D call: TRBD2 (6 bases). The ends were cut back, 3 bases at V and 3 bases at J, with 13 bases in the middle. This CDR3 spans 14 amino acids. Germline CDR1 and CDR2: SGHRS and YFSETQ. CDR3 sequence reads: CASSWGLGIYEQYF. CDR3 DNA: TGCGCCAGCAGCTGGGGACTGGGAATCTACGAGCAGTACTTC.

This rearrangement joins TRBV7-8 to TRBJ1-1; D is unclear. This CDR3 comprises 12 residues. Trimming took off 5 bases at V and 5 bases at J, with 9 bases between the two ends. The germline V gene encodes CDR1 SGHVS and CDR2 FQNEAQ. CDR3 DNA sequence: TGTGCCAGCAGCCACGCAGGTACTGAAGCTTTCTTT. Its protein is CASSHAGTEAFF. Full variable domain (outside the CDR3, taken from reference TRBV7-8 and TRBJ1-1): GAGVSQSPRYKVAKRGQDVALRCDPISGHVSLFWYQQALGQGPEFLTYFQNEAQLDKSGLPSDRFFAERPEGSVSTLKIQRTQQEDSAVYLCASSHAGTEAFFGQGTRLTVV.

The V and J genes are TRBV14 and TRBJ2-7; 7 bases map to TRBD1. The CDR3 length is 15 residues. The V gene end was trimmed by 4 bases and the J gene end by 6 bases; junction bases not matched to a gene: 12. In germline, CDR1 is SGHDN, CDR2 FVKESK. CDR3 sequence: CASSRRISDRAEQYF. The CDR3 DNA sequence: TGTGCCAGCAGCCGGCGAATAAGCGACAGGGCCGAGCAGTACTTC.

This chain uses TRBV2 with TRBJ2-3, with D possibly being TRBD2 (5 bases). Germline V lookup: CDR1 SNHLY, CDR2 FYNNEI. The CDR3 sequence is 14 residues long. The V end lost 0 bases, the J end lost 1 base, and 5 bases lay between the germline ends. The CDR3 nucleotides are TGTGCCAGCAGTGAAGCTAGCGGCACAGATACGCAGTATTTT. Amino acid sequence: CASSEASGTDTQYF.

The chain has TRBV13 and TRBJ2-7; TRBD1 aligns across 7 bases. Per germline, CDR1 PRHDT and CDR2 FYEKMQ (reference sequence). V dropped 1 base and J dropped 3; count of bases not matched to a gene: 18. This CDR3 has 19 amino acids. The CDR3 DNA is TGTGCCAGCAGCTTAGCGTCATGGGGACAGACGAAGACAAACTACGAGCAGTACTTC. Protein: CASSLASWGQTKTNYEQYF.

The rearrangement uses TRBV7-6 and TRBJ2-2; D gene unclear. The germline CDR1 and CDR2 sequences are SGHVS and FNYEAQ. The CDR3 totals 17 residues. Trimming took off 1 base at V and 2 bases at J, with 14 bases between the two ends. The CDR3 DNA reads as TGTGCCAGCAGCTTAGAAAGTTTTGTTGGCAACACCGGGGAGCTGTTTTTT. It is translated as CASSLESFVGNTGELFF.

The chain combines TRBV4-3 with TRBJ1-6; the D is unclear. The CDR3 has 13 amino acids. Germline CDR1 and CDR2: LGHNA and YSLEER. Trimming took off 1 base at V and 9 bases at J, with 7 bases between the two ends. The DNA of the CDR3 is TGCGCCAGCAGCCAAGTAGGCGCTTCACCCCTCCACTTT. As protein: CASSQVGASPLHF.

The V gene is TRBV10-3, the J gene TRBJ1-2; 7 nucleotides agree with TRBD1. Losses at the gene ends were 5 bases for V and 6 bases for J; bases not matched to a gene: 6. This CDR3 is built from 13 residues. Germline values: CDR1 ENHRY, CDR2 SYGVKD. The CDR3 region has the DNA TGTGCCATCAGTCCGGGACAGCAAAATGGCTACACCTTC. It translates to CAISPGQQNGYTF.

V is TRBV6-6 and J is TRBJ1-1; 7 nucleotides match TRBD1. Germline V lookup: CDR1 MNHNY, CDR2 SVGAGI (reference sequence). V shed 7 bases and J 6 bases; nucleotides not matched to a gene: 17. This CDR3 region has 16 residues. The CDR3 region has the DNA TGTGCCAGCACCCCGCCCGGCCGACAGGGTGCAGCTGAAGCTTTCTTT. Protein: CASTPPGRQGAAEAFF.

The chain uses TRBV5-6 and TRBJ2-5; D gene ambiguous. Looked up from germline, CDR1 is SGHDT and CDR2 is YYEEEE. Between the trimmed V and J ends, which lost 0 bases and 2 bases, there was a span of 8 bases. The CDR3 loop spans 14 amino acids. This chain's CDR3 is CASSLAFRQETQYF. CDR3 coding DNA: TGTGCCAGCAGCTTGGCGTTCAGACAAGAGACCCAGTACTTC.

The chain employs TRBV27 and TRBJ1-3; the D gene is possibly TRBD1 (6 bases). Germline values: CDR1 MNHEY, CDR2 SMNVEV (reference sequence). CDR3 length: 14 residues. V lost 2 bases and J lost 6, with 11 bases in between. CDR3 in DNA: TGTGCCAGCAGTTTAATCCTGGGGGCAAACACCATATATTTT. This sequence encodes CASSLILGANTIYF.